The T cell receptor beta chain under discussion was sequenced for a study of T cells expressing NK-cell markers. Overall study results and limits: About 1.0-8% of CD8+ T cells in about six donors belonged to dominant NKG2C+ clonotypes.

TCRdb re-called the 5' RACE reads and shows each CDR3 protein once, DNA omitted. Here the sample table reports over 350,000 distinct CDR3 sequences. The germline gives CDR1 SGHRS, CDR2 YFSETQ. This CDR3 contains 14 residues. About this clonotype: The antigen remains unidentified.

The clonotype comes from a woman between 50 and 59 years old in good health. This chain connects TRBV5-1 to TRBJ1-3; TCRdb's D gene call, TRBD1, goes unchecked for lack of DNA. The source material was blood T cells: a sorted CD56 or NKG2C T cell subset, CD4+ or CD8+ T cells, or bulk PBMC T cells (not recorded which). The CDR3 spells CASRWTGGENTIYF.